The T cell receptor beta chain under discussion was sequenced for a study of T cell responses to AZD1222 COVID-19 vaccine. The protocol was immunoSEQ multiplex PCR, while the TCRdb copy is restricted to in-frame clones and leaves out a portion. The repertoire holds 150,000 or so clones, with about 92% as singletons. The CDR3 contains 14 residues. Per germline, CDR1 MNHEY and CDR2 SVGAGI. The ends lost 6 bases at V and 2 bases at J; junction bases unmatched: 4. This clonotype was sampled from an adult in good health. V is TRBV6-5 and J is TRBJ1-3; TRBD1 matches at 7 bases. The sequenced sample was peripheral blood, obtained on day 0 of MenACWY control vaccination. CDR3 region: CASRLTGTGNTIYF. Written as DNA, the CDR3 is TGTGCCAGCAGATTGACAGGGACTGGAAACACCATATATTTT.